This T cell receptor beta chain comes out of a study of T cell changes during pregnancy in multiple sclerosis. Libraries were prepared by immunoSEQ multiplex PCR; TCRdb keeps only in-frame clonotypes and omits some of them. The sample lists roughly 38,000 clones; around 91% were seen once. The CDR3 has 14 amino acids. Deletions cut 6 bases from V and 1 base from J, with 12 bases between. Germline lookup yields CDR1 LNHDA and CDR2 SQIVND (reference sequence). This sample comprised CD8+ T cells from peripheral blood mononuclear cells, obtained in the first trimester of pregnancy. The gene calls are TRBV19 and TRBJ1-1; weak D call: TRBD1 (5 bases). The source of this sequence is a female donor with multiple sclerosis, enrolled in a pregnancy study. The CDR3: CASRTELGNTEAFF. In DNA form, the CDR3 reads TGTGCCAGTAGGACAGAGCTGGGGAACACTGAAGCTTTCTTT.